This is a list of T cell receptor beta chains from one sample in a study of identical twins. TCRdb reprocessed the 5' RACE reads via MiXCR and lists one record per CDR3 protein. This table has fewer than 550,000 distinct CDR3 sequences, approximately 14% appearing once. The sample also formed part of further work on yellow fever vaccine responses in identical twins.

Input material: CD4+ T cells sorted from blood. These receptors all stem from a woman between 18 and 29 years old in good health. CDR3s include the opening cysteine and the closing phenylalanine or tryptophan. The D gene is left open where the match is weak. Size values are once, few and many counts, or a class for expanded clones, and some rows have none.

V gene: TRBV10-3; clone size: NA; D gene: NA; J gene: TRBJ2-5; CDR3 DNA: TGTGCCATCAGTGAGGATATGGCGGGGGCCGGGGAGACCCAGTACTTC; CDR3 protein: CAISEDMAGAGETQYF
V gene: TRBV14; clone size: NA; D gene: NA; J gene: TRBJ2-1; CDR3 DNA: TGTGCCAGCAGCCACCCCGGTATGAGTTCGTGGGAGCAGTTCTTC; CDR3 protein: CASSHPGMSSWEQFF
V gene: TRBV10-3; clone size: NA; D gene: NA; J gene: TRBJ2-1; CDR3 DNA: TGTGCCATCACAGGGGTCCGGGGCACCAGTGAGCAGTTCTTC; CDR3 protein: CAITGVRGTSEQFF
V gene: TRBV24-1; clone size: NA; D gene: NA; J gene: TRBJ2-3; CDR3 DNA: TGTGCCACCAGTGCCCAGACAGAAGCGCCAGATACGCAGTATTTT; CDR3 protein: CATSAQTEAPDTQYF
V gene: TRBV15; clone size: NA; D gene: NA; J gene: TRBJ1-4; CDR3 DNA: TGTGCCACCAGCAGAGAGTGGAGGACTAATGAAAAACTGTTTTTT; CDR3 protein: CATSREWRTNEKLFF
V gene: TRBV12-3/TRBV12-4; clone size: NA; D gene: NA; J gene: TRBJ2-4; CDR3 DNA: TGTGCCAGCAGTTCCCTTCGGGGGGCCTTAAACATTCAGTACTTC; CDR3 protein: CASSSLRGALNIQYF
V gene: TRBV7-8; clone size: few; D gene: TRBD2; J gene: TRBJ2-1; CDR3 DNA: TGTGCCAGCAGGAGGACTAGCGGGGGGGGTGAGCAGTTCTTC; CDR3 protein: CASRRTSGGGEQFF
V gene: TRBV3-1; clone size: NA; D gene: NA; J gene: TRBJ1-1; CDR3 DNA: TGTGCCAGCAGCCAAGCTAGGGGAACTGAAGCTTTCTTT; CDR3 protein: CASSQARGTEAFF
V gene: TRBV6-5; clone size: NA; D gene: NA; J gene: TRBJ1-1; CDR3 DNA: TGTGCCAGCAGTTCGCTGACAGGACTAATGAACACTGAAGCTTTCTTT; CDR3 protein: CASSSLTGLMNTEAFF
V gene: TRBV20-1; clone size: few; D gene: TRBD1; J gene: TRBJ2-1; CDR3 DNA: TGCAGTGCTACAGCACAGGGGGCCAATGAGCAGTTCTTC; CDR3 protein: CSATAQGANEQFF
V gene: TRBV3-1; clone size: NA; D gene: TRBD1; J gene: TRBJ1-5; CDR3 DNA: TGTGCCAGCAGCCAGACAACTATTAAGGGGGCCGGCAATCAGCCCCAGCATTTT; CDR3 protein: CASSQTTIKGAGNQPQHF
V gene: TRBV12-3/TRBV12-4; clone size: NA; D gene: NA; J gene: TRBJ1-2; CDR3 DNA: TGTGCCAGCAGTTTATCGGAAAACTATGGCTACACCTTC; CDR3 protein: CASSLSENYGYTF
V gene: TRBV12-3/TRBV12-4; clone size: few; D gene: TRBD1; J gene: TRBJ2-1; CDR3 DNA: TGTGCCAGCATCCGGACAGGGGGCAGTTCCTACAATGAGCAGTTCTTC; CDR3 protein: CASIRTGGSSYNEQFF
V gene: TRBV12-3/TRBV12-4; clone size: NA; D gene: TRBD2; J gene: TRBJ2-1; CDR3 DNA: TGTGCCAGCACGGGACTAGCGGGCTCCTACAATGAGCAGTTCTTC; CDR3 protein: CASTGLAGSYNEQFF
V gene: TRBV2; clone size: few; D gene: TRBD1; J gene: TRBJ2-4; CDR3 DNA: TGTGCCAGCAGTGACTCCGGGACAGGAGTTAAAAACATTCAGTACTTC; CDR3 protein: CASSDSGTGVKNIQYF
V gene: TRBV4-1; clone size: NA; D gene: TRBD1; J gene: TRBJ2-1; CDR3 DNA: TGCGCCAGCAGCCGAGATGCGGACAGGGGAAGTCGTGCTGAGCAGTTCTTC; CDR3 protein: CASSRDADRGSRAEQFF
V gene: TRBV20-1; clone size: few; D gene: NA; J gene: TRBJ2-1; CDR3 DNA: TGCAGTGCTTCCGATGGGGTTCCGGGTAGGGAGTTCTTC; CDR3 protein: CSASDGVPGREFF
V gene: TRBV12-3/TRBV12-4; clone size: few; D gene: NA; J gene: TRBJ2-6; CDR3 DNA: TGTGCCAGCACCAATACACGGGGGATCTCTGGGGCCAACGTCCTGACTTTC; CDR3 protein: CASTNTRGISGANVLTF
V gene: TRBV5-1; clone size: few; D gene: NA; J gene: TRBJ2-5; CDR3 DNA: TGCGCCAGCAGCCATGACTCTCCCCAAGAGACCCAGTACTTC; CDR3 protein: CASSHDSPQETQYF
V gene: TRBV24-1; clone size: few; D gene: NA; J gene: TRBJ2-1; CDR3 DNA: TGTGCCACCAGTGACCCCCCCGGGACACCCTACAATGAGCAGTTCTTC; CDR3 protein: CATSDPPGTPYNEQFF
V gene: TRBV28; clone size: NA; D gene: NA; J gene: TRBJ2-4; CDR3 DNA: TGTGCCAGCAGTCCCCCGGACCGTCTAGCCAAAAACATTCAGTACTTC; CDR3 protein: CASSPPDRLAKNIQYF
V gene: TRBV5-1; clone size: few; D gene: NA; J gene: TRBJ1-1; CDR3 DNA: TGCGCCAGCAGCTCCCATTGGGGGGGTGAAGCTTTCTTT; CDR3 protein: CASSSHWGGEAFF
V gene: TRBV7-2; clone size: few; D gene: NA; J gene: TRBJ1-1; CDR3 DNA: TGTGCCAGCAGCTTAGAGGCAGGGACGAACACTGAAGCTTTCTTT; CDR3 protein: CASSLEAGTNTEAFF
V gene: TRBV2; clone size: few; D gene: NA; J gene: TRBJ2-3; CDR3 DNA: TGTGCCAGCAGTGATGAGGGGGGGCCCTACACAGATACGCAGTATTTT; CDR3 protein: CASSDEGGPYTDTQYF
V gene: TRBV5-5; clone size: NA; D gene: TRBD1; J gene: TRBJ1-1; CDR3 DNA: TGTGCCAGCAGCTTGGCGGGGACAGGGGGGCCCAACACTGAAGCTTTCTTT; CDR3 protein: CASSLAGTGGPNTEAFF
V gene: TRBV12-3/TRBV12-4; clone size: few; D gene: TRBD1; J gene: TRBJ2-2; CDR3 DNA: TGTGCCAGCAGTTTAGCTGGGACAGGGTTTACCGGGGAGCTGTTTTTT; CDR3 protein: CASSLAGTGFTGELFF
V gene: TRBV5-1; clone size: NA; D gene: TRBD2; J gene: TRBJ2-2; CDR3 DNA: TGCGCCAGCACGGGAGGGGCCTTGAACACCGGGGAGCTGTTTTTT; CDR3 protein: CASTGGALNTGELFF
V gene: TRBV6-1; clone size: few; D gene: NA; J gene: TRBJ1-2; CDR3 DNA: TGTGCCAGCAGACCCGGACCGATCTATGGCTACACCTTC; CDR3 protein: CASRPGPIYGYTF